These 21 T cell receptor beta chains originate from one sample sequenced in a study of PD-1 blockade in classical Hodgkin lymphoma. The table came from immunoSEQ multiplex PCR; TCRdb's copy has only in-frame clones and leaves some out. The repertoire holds just under 100,000 clones, 80% to 85% seen once, with 10% to 15% in the top ten. Each and every patient relapsed after autologous stem cell transplantation, and patients got differing brentuximab vedotin exposure. The sample in question was peripheral blood mononuclear cells (PBMCs), obtained at baseline. The origin of the receptors is a human donor with classical Hodgkin lymphoma.

The chain is built from TRBV4-2 and TRBJ2-7, with 8 bases that match TRBD2. Germline lookup yields CDR1 LGHNA and CDR2 YNFKEQ. The CDR3 extends over 15 amino acids. V gave up 2 bases and J gave up 4 bases; unmatched junction bases: 7. The CDR3 reads CASSQQAGVLYEQYF. In DNA form, the CDR3 reads TGTGCCAGCAGCCAACAAGCGGGAGTCCTTTACGAGCAGTACTTC.

The chain joins TRBV7-9 to TRBJ2-2; D is ambiguous. The germline V and J ends were trimmed by 0 bases and 4 bases, with 9 bases remaining between them. Germline CDR1 and CDR2: SEHNR and FQNEAQ (reference sequence). The CDR3 spans 15 residues. Written as DNA, the CDR3 is TGTGCCAGCAGCTTAGCTCGGGCAGGCACCGGGGAGCTGTTTTTT. It is translated as CASSLARAGTGELFF.

The chain links TRBV7-2 to TRBJ1-2; D is ambiguous. Per germline, CDR1 SGHTA and CDR2 FQGNSA. The V and J ends lost 8 bases and 8 bases respectively, with 24 bases between them. The CDR3 is 15 residues long. CDR3 nucleotides: TGTGCCAGCGCTAAAGCGATGGGGTCTCAGCAGGGCTACACCTTC. As protein: CASAKAMGSQQGYTF.

Concerning this clone: The identical CDR3 is also encoded by other nucleotide sequences in the sample. The chain joins TRBV9 to TRBJ2-3; D not resolved. Trimming left V 2 bases short and J 3 bases short, with 10 bases between. The CDR3 consists of 14 residues. Germline CDR1 SGDLS, CDR2 YYNGEE. CDR3 region: CASSVGRVTDTQYF. The CDR3 DNA is TGTGCCAGCAGCGTTGGAAGGGTTACAGATACGCAGTATTTT. The full variable domain, its missing parts supplied by reference TRBV9 and TRBJ2-3, is DSGVTQTPKHLITATGQRVTLRCSPRSGDLSVYWYQQSLDQGLQFLIQYYNGEERAKGNILERFSAQQFPDLHSELNLSSLELGDSALYFCASSVGRVTDTQYFGPGTRLTVL.

The rearrangement joins TRBV15 to TRBJ2-3; tentatively, D is TRBD2 (5 bases). This CDR3 comprises 17 residues. Germline CDR1 and CDR2: LNHNV and YYDKDF (reference sequence). Trimming stripped 1 base from V and 0 bases from J, with 14 bases between. CDR3 bases: TGTGCCACCAGCAGAGCCCGGGATTACCCTAGCACAGATACGCAGTATTTT. Translated: CATSRARDYPSTDTQYF. Based on the CDR3 plus reference TRBV15 and TRBJ2-3, the full variable domain is DAMVIQNPRYQVTQFGKPVTLSCSQTLNHNVMYWYQQKSSQAPKLLFHYYDKDFNNEADTPDNFQSRRPNTSFCFLDIRSPGLGDTAMYLCATSRARDYPSTDTQYFGPGTRLTVL.

The table lists this clone with a few counts. The V and J genes are TRBV6-6 and TRBJ1-2, with D perhaps TRBD1 (6 bases). This CDR3 spans 15 amino acids. With 4 bases removed from V and 0 bases from J, the gap between germline ends came to 12 bases. Germline CDR1 MNHNY, CDR2 SVGAGI (reference sequence). CDR3 sequence reads: CASSSRTVTNYGYTF. As DNA, the CDR3 is TGTGCCAGCAGTTCGCGGACAGTTACTAACTATGGCTACACCTTC.

This clone has a single count. The V call is TRBV6-1, the J call TRBJ1-4, with D uncertain. Germline V gene lookup returns CDR1 MNHNS and CDR2 SASEGT. The V end lost 4 bases, the J end lost 4 bases, and 13 bases lay between the germline ends. The CDR3 spans 15 residues. The CDR3 protein is CASSGSTGSNEKLFF. DNA for the CDR3: TGTGCCAGCAGTGGGTCGACGGGGAGTAATGAAAAACTGTTTTTT.

V is TRBV19 and J is TRBJ2-5; D is perhaps TRBD1 or TRBD2 (7 bases each). V was pared by 3 bases and J by 4 bases, with 15 bases between. The CDR3 length is 15 residues. CDR1 and CDR2 from the germline V gene are LNHDA and SQIVND (reference sequence). The DNA of the CDR3 is TGTGCCAGTAGTATCGTGGGAGGGGGCGGAGAGACCCAGTACTTC. Translated: CASSIVGGGGETQYF.

The chain recombines TRBV5-5 with TRBJ2-7, with a possible D match to TRBD1 (6 bases). Trimming shortened V by 0 bases and J by 6 bases, and 7 bases separated the two germline ends. The CDR3 runs 12 residues. CDR1 SGHKS and CDR2 YYEKEE come from the germline V gene (reference sequence). The CDR3 region is CASSLGGPEQYF. In nucleotides, the CDR3 is TGTGCCAGCAGCTTGGGGGGGCCCGAGCAGTACTTC.

V usage is TRBV19 and J usage is TRBJ2-1; 12 bases line up with TRBD2. CDR1 LNHDA and CDR2 SQIVND come from the germline V gene (reference sequence). V trimming: 4 bases; J trimming: 10 bases; junction bases outside the gene matches: 8. This CDR3 is built from 15 residues. CDR3: CASSTLAGGPGEQFF. DNA for the CDR3: TGTGCCAGTAGTACTCTAGCGGGAGGGCCGGGGGAGCAGTTCTTC. The whole variable domain, remainder taken from reference TRBV19 and TRBJ2-1, is DGGITQSPKYLFRKEGQNVTLSCEQNLNHDAMYWYRQDPGQGLRLIYYSQIVNDFQKGDIAEGYSVSREKKESFPLTVTSAQKNPTAFYLCASSTLAGGPGEQFFGPGTRLTVL.

This chain joins TRBV30 and TRBJ2-1; tentatively, D is TRBD1 (6 bases). The V and J ends lost 2 bases and 3 bases respectively, with 14 bases between them. Looked up from germline, CDR1 is GTSNPN and CDR2 is SVGIG (reference sequence). The CDR3 has 15 amino acids. CDR3 region: CAWSFLTGRYNEQFF. In DNA, the CDR3 is TGTGCCTGGAGTTTTCTGACAGGACGCTACAATGAGCAGTTCTTC.

V usage is TRBV15 and J usage is TRBJ2-7; D is uncertain. The CDR3 totals 13 residues. In germline, CDR1 is LNHNV, CDR2 YYDKDF (reference sequence). V lost 5 bases to trimming and J lost 3 bases, with 11 bases between them. CDR3 nucleotide sequence: TGTGCCACCAGCTTAGACGGTTTCTACGAGCAGTACTTC. It encodes CATSLDGFYEQYF.

The V gene is TRBV7-9, the J gene TRBJ2-4, with 10 bases fitting TRBD2. J gave up 6 bases and V 0 bases, and 2 bases lay outside the gene matches. Germline CDR1 reads SEHNR; CDR2 reads FQNEAQ (reference sequence). The CDR3 is 15 residues long. The CDR3 coding sequence is TGTGCCAGCAGCTTAGCGACTAGCGGGTTAAACATTCAGTACTTC. Translating gives CASSLATSGLNIQYF.

This chain uses TRBV30 with TRBJ2-3; 9 bases align to TRBD2. V shed 0 bases, J shed 3 bases, and the junction held 4 bases outside the gene matches. This CDR3 is built from 15 residues. CDR1 is GTSNPN, CDR2 SVGIG, per germline (reference sequence). CDR3 in amino acids: CAWSVGLAGTDTQYF. The CDR3 DNA reads as TGTGCCTGGAGTGTAGGGCTAGCGGGGACAGATACGCAGTATTTT.

The J gene is TRBJ1-1, the V gene TRBV9; tentative D call: TRBD1 (5 bases). Germline CDR1 and CDR2: SGDLS and YYNGEE. The V gene lost 3 bases and the J gene lost 4 bases, with 19 bases spanning the gap. The CDR3 is made up of 16 amino acids. The CDR3 DNA reads TGTGCCAGCAGCGACGCCCCGGGGCGTTGGGGCACTGAAGCTTTCTTT. Translating it yields CASSDAPGRWGTEAFF.

The count of this clone is one. This chain joins TRBV6-1 and TRBJ1-3; D unresolved. The CDR3 is made up of 13 amino acids. Germline CDR1 MNHNS, CDR2 SASEGT. V dropped 8 bases and J dropped 0 bases, with 8 bases sitting between them. The CDR3 loop is CASFGGSGNTIYF. CDR3 sequence (DNA): TGTGCCAGCTTCGGAGGCTCTGGAAACACCATATATTTT.

V usage is TRBV5-8 and J usage is TRBJ2-7, with a possible D match to TRBD2 (7 bases). The germline V gene encodes CDR1 SGHTS and CDR2 YDEGEE. The CDR3 has 14 amino acids. Trimming shortened V by 4 bases and J by 2 bases, and 13 bases separated the two germline ends. The CDR3 region has the DNA TGTGCCAGCAGCCCCGCGGGGGCCACCTACGAGCAGTACTTC. Translating it yields CASSPAGATYEQYF.

CDR3 DNA: TGTGCCATCTCCCCCGGGACTAGCGGAGATAAGGGGTACTTC. Its translation is CAISPGTSGDKGYF. The chain joins TRBV10-3 to TRBJ2-7, with 11 bases matching TRBD2. The CDR3 is 14 amino acids. V lost 8 bases, J lost 12 bases, and 15 bases stayed unmatched. Germline loops: CDR1 ENHRY, CDR2 SYGVKD.

The V and J genes are TRBV30 and TRBJ2-1; maybe TRBD2 (6 bases). The V end lost 3 bases, the J end lost 9 bases, and 6 bases lay between the germline ends. Germline V gene sequence: CDR1 GTSNPN, CDR2 SVGIG (reference sequence). The CDR3 runs to 10 residues. CDR3 DNA: TGTGCCTGGAGGGGAGGTGAGCAGTTCTTC. Its protein is CAWRGGEQFF.

V and J are TRBV5-4 and TRBJ2-7; 8 nucleotides agree with TRBD1. V shed 4 bases, J shed 2 bases, and the junction held 8 bases outside the gene matches. Germline CDR1 SGHNT, CDR2 YYREEE (reference sequence). The CDR3 contains 15 residues. The CDR3 loop reads CASSRGQGRTYEQYF. Written as DNA, the CDR3 is TGTGCCAGCAGCCGCGGACAGGGTAGGACCTACGAGCAGTACTTC.

This clone was seen a few times. The chain is built from TRBV7-3 and TRBJ1-2; 7 positions agree with TRBD1. V was pared by 3 bases and J by 7 bases, with 8 bases of the junction left unmatched. The CDR3 is 14 amino acids. CDR1 and CDR2 from the germline V gene are SGHTA and FQGTGA. The CDR3 region is CASSFAPGGGGYTF. The CDR3 nucleotides read TGTGCCAGCAGCTTTGCCCCAGGGGGTGGTGGCTACACCTTC.